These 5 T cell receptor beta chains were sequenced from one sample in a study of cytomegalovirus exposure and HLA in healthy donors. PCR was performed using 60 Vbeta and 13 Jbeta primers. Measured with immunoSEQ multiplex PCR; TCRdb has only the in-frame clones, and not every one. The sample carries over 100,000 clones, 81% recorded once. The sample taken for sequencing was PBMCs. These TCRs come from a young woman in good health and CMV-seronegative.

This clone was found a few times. Here the CDR3 reads CSVQQQGNEQYF. DNA for the CDR3: TGCAGCGTCCAACAACAGGGGAACGAGCAGTACTTC. This chain connects TRBV29-1 to TRBJ2-7; 7 bases match TRBD1. The CDR3 is made up of 12 amino acids. J was trimmed by 5 bases and V by 6 bases; bases with no gene match: 7. The germline V gene encodes CDR1 SQVTM and CDR2 ANQGSEA.

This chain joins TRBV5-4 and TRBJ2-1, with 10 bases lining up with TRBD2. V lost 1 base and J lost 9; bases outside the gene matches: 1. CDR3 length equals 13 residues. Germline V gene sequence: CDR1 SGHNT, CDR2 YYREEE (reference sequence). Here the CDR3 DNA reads TGTGCCAGCAGCTTGACTAGCGGGGTTGAGCAGTTCTTC. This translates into CASSLTSGVEQFF. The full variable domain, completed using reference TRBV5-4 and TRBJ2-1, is ETGVTQSPTHLIKTRGQQVTLRCSSQSGHNTVSWYQQALGQGPQFIFQYYREEENGRGNFPPRFSGLQFPNYSSELNVNALELDDSALYLCASSLTSGVEQFFGPGTRLTVL.

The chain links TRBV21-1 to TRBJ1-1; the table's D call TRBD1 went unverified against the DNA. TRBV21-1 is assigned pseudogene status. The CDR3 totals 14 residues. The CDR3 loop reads CAMGDRDDATEAFF. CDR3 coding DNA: TGTGCCATGGGGGACAGGGACGATGCCACTGAAGCTTTCTTT.

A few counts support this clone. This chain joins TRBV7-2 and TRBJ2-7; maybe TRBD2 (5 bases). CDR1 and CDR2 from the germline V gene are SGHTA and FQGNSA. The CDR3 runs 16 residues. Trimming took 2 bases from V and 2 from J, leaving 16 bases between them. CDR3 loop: CASSLREMETTYEQYF. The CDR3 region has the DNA TGTGCCAGCAGCTTAAGGGAGATGGAGACAACCTACGAGCAGTACTTC.

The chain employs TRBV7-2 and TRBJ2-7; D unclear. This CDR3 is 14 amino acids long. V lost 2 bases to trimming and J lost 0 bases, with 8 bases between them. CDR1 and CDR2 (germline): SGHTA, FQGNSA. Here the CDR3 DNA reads TGTGCCAGCAGCTTATTTTGGAGCTCCTACGAGCAGTACTTC. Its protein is CASSLFWSSYEQYF.